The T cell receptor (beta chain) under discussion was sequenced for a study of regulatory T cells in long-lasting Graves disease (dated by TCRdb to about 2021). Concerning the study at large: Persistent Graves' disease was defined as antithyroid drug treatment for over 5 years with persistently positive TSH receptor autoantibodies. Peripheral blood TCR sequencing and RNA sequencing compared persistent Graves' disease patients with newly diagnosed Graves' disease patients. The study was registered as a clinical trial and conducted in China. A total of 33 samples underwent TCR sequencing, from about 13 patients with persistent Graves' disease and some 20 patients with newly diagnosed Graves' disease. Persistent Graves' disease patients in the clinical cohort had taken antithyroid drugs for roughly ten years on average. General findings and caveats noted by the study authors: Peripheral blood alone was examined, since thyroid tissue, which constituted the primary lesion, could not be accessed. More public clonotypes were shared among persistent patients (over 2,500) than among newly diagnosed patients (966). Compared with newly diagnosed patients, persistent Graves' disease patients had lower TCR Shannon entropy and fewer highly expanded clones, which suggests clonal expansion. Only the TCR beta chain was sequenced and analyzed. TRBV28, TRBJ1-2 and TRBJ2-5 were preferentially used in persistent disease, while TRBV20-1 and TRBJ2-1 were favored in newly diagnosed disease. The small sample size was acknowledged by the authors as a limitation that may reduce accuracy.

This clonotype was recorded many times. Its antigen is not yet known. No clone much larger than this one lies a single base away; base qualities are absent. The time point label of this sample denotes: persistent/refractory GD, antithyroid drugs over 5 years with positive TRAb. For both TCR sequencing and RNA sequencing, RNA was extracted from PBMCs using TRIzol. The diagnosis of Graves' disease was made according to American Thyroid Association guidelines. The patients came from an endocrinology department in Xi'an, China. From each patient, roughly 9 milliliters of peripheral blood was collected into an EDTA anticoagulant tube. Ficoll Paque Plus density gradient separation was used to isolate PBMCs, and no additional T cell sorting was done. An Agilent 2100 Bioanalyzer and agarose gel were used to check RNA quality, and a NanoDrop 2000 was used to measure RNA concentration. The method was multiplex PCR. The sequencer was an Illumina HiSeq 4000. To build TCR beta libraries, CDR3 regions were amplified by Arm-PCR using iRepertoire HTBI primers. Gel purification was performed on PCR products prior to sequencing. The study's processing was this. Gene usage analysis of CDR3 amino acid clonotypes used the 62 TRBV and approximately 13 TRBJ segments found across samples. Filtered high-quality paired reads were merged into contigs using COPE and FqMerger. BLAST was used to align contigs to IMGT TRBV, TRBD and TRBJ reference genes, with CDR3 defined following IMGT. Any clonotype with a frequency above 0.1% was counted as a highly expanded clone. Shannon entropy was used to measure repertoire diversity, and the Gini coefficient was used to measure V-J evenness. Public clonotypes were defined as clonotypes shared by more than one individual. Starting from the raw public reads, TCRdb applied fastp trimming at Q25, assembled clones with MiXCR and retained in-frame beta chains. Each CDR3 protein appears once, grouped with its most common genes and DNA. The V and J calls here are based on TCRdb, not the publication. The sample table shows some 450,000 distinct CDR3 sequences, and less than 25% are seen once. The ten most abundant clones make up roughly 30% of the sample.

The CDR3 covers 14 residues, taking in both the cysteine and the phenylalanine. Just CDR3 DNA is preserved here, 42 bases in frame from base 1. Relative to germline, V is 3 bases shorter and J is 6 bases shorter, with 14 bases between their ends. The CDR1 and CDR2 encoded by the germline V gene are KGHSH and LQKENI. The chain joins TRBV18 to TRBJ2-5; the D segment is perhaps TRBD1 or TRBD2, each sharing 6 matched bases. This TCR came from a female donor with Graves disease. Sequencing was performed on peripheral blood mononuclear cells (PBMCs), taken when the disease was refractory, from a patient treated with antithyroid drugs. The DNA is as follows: TGTGCCAGCTCACCTTCGGACAGCGGGCAGACCCAGTACTTC. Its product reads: CASSPSDSGQTQYF.